The subject of this entry is one TCR beta chain. The target antigen is unknown. Unmatched junction bases numbered 1, after V lost 10 bases and J lost 3 bases. The CDR3 extends over 13 amino acids. CDR1 MNHNY and CDR2 SVGAGI come from the germline V gene (reference sequence). This entry belongs to a study of CD8+ T cells in alopecia areata. Findings of the study overall: Scalp sample data also include resident alphabeta T cells from normal skin.

cDNA prepared by RNA extraction and subsequent reverse transcription served as the template for sequencing. Sequenced by immunoSEQ multiplex PCR; TCRdb stores in-frame clones only, minus some. Here the sample spans more than 150,000 clones, 40% to 65% being singletons. This receptor was obtained from a human donor with alopecia areata. This sequence joins TRBV6-6 and TRBJ2-1; 12 nucleotides match TRBD2. The specimen comprised CD8+ T cells sorted from blood, sampled at week 0. The CDR3 loop reads CATTSGGYNEQFF. The DNA for the CDR3 is TGTGCCACGACTAGCGGGGGCTACAATGAGCAGTTCTTC.